The next 11 T cell receptor beta chains were all read from a single sample in a study of T cell responses to AZD1222 COVID-19 vaccine. Clones were sequenced by immunoSEQ multiplex PCR, and TCRdb holds only the in-frame ones, with some missing. The sample lists approximately 120,000 clones, roughly nine tenths seen once, with around 6.9% in the top ten. Sequencing was performed on peripheral blood, taken on day 0 of AZD1222 vaccination. The receptor set was obtained from an adult in good health.

The chain has TRBV5-6 and TRBJ2-2, with TRBD1 identical over 7 bases. Germline assignment: CDR1 SGHDT and CDR2 YYEEEE. The CDR3 runs to 15 residues. J was trimmed by 4 bases and V by 0 bases; bases with no gene match: 3. The CDR3, as DNA: TGTGCCAGCAGCTTGGAGTCAGGGGGCACCGGGGAGCTGTTTTTT. Encoded protein: CASSLESGGTGELFF.

V and J are TRBV7-8 and TRBJ1-2; D not certain. The CDR3 is made up of 12 amino acids. Per germline, CDR1 SGHVS and CDR2 FQNEAQ. With 1 base removed from V and 8 bases from J, the gap between germline ends came to 8 bases. The CDR3 sequence is CASSLVGLGYTF. CDR3 DNA sequence: TGTGCCAGCAGCTTAGTGGGTCTGGGCTACACCTTC. Full variable domain (missing parts from reference TRBV7-8 and TRBJ1-2): GAGVSQSPRYKVAKRGQDVALRCDPISGHVSLFWYQQALGQGPEFLTYFQNEAQLDKSGLPSDRFFAERPEGSVSTLKIQRTQQEDSAVYLCASSLVGLGYTFGSGTRLTVV.

The V call is TRBV24-1, the J call TRBJ1-2, with D perhaps matching TRBD1 (5 bases). Germline-derived CDR1 and CDR2 are KGHDR and SFDVKD. Trimming cost V 2 bases and J 4 bases, with 16 bases left between them. This CDR3 comprises 16 residues. This CDR3 reads CATSDSSDRTFYGYTF. The CDR3 coding sequence is TGTGCCACCAGTGATTCCTCCGACAGAACTTTCTATGGCTACACCTTC.

This sequence joins TRBV5-1 and TRBJ2-2, with D unclear. The V gene lost 2 bases and the J gene lost 4 bases, with 9 bases spanning the gap. The CDR3 length is 14 residues. Germline V gene data show CDR1 as SGHRS and CDR2 as YFSETQ. In nucleotides, the CDR3 is TGCGCCAGCAGCTTCATTAGAGCCACCGGGGAGCTGTTTTTT. Its protein product is CASSFIRATGELFF. The entire variable domain, with the rest obtained from reference TRBV5-1 and TRBJ2-2, is as follows: KAGVTQTPRYLIKTRGQQVTLSCSPISGHRSVSWYQQTPGQGLQFLFEYFSETQRNKGNFPGRFSGRQFSNSRSEMNVSTLELGDSALYLCASSFIRATGELFFGEGSRLTVL.

The rearrangement links TRBV5-6 to TRBJ2-1, with D maybe TRBD2 (5 bases). Trimming removed 1 base from V and 7 bases from J, with 24 bases in between. This CDR3 spans 18 amino acids. Germline loops: CDR1 SGHDT, CDR2 YYEEEE. CDR3 DNA: TGTGCCAGCAGCTTGAGGGCTAGCAGTCGGTCCGGGATGAATGAGCAGTTCTTC. Amino acid sequence: CASSLRASSRSGMNEQFF.

The rearrangement links TRBV5-4 to TRBJ1-4; the match to TRBD1 covers 8 bases. CDR3 length: 17 amino acids. Germline values: CDR1 SGHNT, CDR2 YYREEE (reference sequence). Germline trimming cut 3 bases from V and 8 bases from J; bases unmatched to any gene: 15. The CDR3 sequence is CASSSGLRQGQVEKLFF. The CDR3 nucleotides read TGTGCCAGCAGCTCGGGTTTAAGACAGGGGCAGGTGGAAAAACTGTTTTTT.

The chain carries TRBV2 and TRBJ2-1; weak D call: TRBD2 (6 bases). Germline V gene lookup returns CDR1 SNHLY and CDR2 FYNNEI. The V end was cut by 7 bases, the J end by 8 bases, with 15 bases between. The CDR3 extends over 13 amino acids. The CDR3 DNA reads as TGTGCCAGCAATCAGGACTATGCAGATGAGCAGTTCTTC. This codes for CASNQDYADEQFF.

This clone has more than one count but fewer than ten. The chain is built from TRBV7-2 and TRBJ2-5; D gene unclear. Germline CDR1 SGHTA, CDR2 FQGNSA. The CDR3 extends over 11 amino acids. V lost 2 bases and J lost 5, with 3 bases in between. CDR3 residues: CASSLKETQYF. The DNA of the CDR3 is TGTGCCAGCAGCTTAAAGGAGACCCAGTACTTC. Together with reference TRBV7-2 and TRBJ2-5, the CDR3 gives the full variable domain: GAGVSQSPSNKVTEKGKDVELRCDPISGHTALYWYRQSLGQGLEFLIYFQGNSAPDKSGLPSDRFSAERTGGSVSTLTIQRTQQEDSAVYLCASSLKETQYFGPGTRLLVL.

This clone appeared once. V gene TRBV2 combines with J gene TRBJ1-2; D not resolved. The CDR3 extends over 13 amino acids. CDR1 SNHLY and CDR2 FYNNEI come from the germline V gene. V gave up 4 bases and J gave up 2 bases, with 8 bases separating them. The CDR3, as DNA: TGTGCCAGCAGTGTGGACTTGAACTATGGCTACACCTTC. Translating gives CASSVDLNYGYTF.

This chain links TRBV19 with TRBJ1-5; the match to TRBD1 covers 7 bases. The germline CDR1 and CDR2 sequences are LNHDA and SQIVND (reference sequence). The CDR3 is 16 amino acids. Trimming cost V 5 bases and J 7 bases; bases outside gene matches: 14. The CDR3 DNA sequence: TGTGCCAGTAGTCCCATCGAAGGACAGGTTCGACAGCCCCAGCATTTT. Amino acid sequence: CASSPIEGQVRQPQHF. The complete variable domain, with remaining parts taken from reference TRBV19 and TRBJ1-5, reads DGGITQSPKYLFRKEGQNVTLSCEQNLNHDAMYWYRQDPGQGLRLIYYSQIVNDFQKGDIAEGYSVSREKKESFPLTVTSAQKNPTAFYLCASSPIEGQVRQPQHFGDGTRLSIL.

The chain links TRBV3-1 (or the pseudogene TRBV3-2) to TRBJ1-5; a possible D gene is TRBD1 (5 bases). The CDR3 has 13 amino acids. The ends were cut back, 3 bases at V and 6 bases at J, with 9 bases in the middle. Looked up from germline, CDR1 is LGHDT and CDR2 is YNNKEL (reference sequence). The CDR3 region has the DNA TGTGCCAGCAGCCAGACAGACGGTCAGCCCCAGCATTTT. Translation: CASSQTDGQPQHF.